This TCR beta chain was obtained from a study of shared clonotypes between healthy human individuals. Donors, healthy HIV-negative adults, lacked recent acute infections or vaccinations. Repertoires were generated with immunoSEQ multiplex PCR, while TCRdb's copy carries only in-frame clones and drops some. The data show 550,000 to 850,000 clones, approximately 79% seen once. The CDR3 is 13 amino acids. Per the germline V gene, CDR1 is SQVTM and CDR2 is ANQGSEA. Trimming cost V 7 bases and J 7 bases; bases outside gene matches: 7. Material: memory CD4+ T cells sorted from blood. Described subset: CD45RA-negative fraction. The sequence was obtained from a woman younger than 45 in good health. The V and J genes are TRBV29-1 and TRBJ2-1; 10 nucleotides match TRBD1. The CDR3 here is CSARGQGNNEQFF. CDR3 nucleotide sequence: TGCAGCGCGCGGGGACAGGGGAATAATGAGCAGTTCTTC.